This T cell receptor (beta chain) appears in the sequencing data of a study of Ad26.COV2.S vaccination and SARS-CoV-2 variants. Study-level points and caveats: Substantial breadth was reportedly displayed by spike-specific CD8+ and CD4+ T cell responses after vaccination.

Treatment described: roughly 18 received Ad26.COV2.S at low or high dose, single or two shots; roughly five received placebo; per-sample allocation not given. Day 63 following the first vaccine or placebo injection was when the samples were taken. The V gene end was trimmed by 6 bases and the J gene end by 5 bases; junction bases not matched to a gene: 5. The CDR3 loop spans 13 amino acids. As for this clone: Antigen: not known.

Clones were sequenced by immunoSEQ multiplex PCR, and TCRdb holds only the in-frame ones, with some missing. The table has around 340,000 clones, roughly nine tenths seen once. The material sequenced was peripheral blood, taken in a trial of Ad26.COV2.S vaccine versus placebo. The TCR sequence derives from a person between 18 and 65 years old who received the Ad26.COV2.S COVID-19 vaccine or a placebo. This sequence joins TRBV12-3 or TRBV12-4 and TRBJ2-5; 8 bases agree with TRBD2. As DNA, the CDR3 is TGTGCCAGCAGCCTGCGGGGGGCGGAGACCCAGTACTTC. The encoded protein is CASSLRGAETQYF.